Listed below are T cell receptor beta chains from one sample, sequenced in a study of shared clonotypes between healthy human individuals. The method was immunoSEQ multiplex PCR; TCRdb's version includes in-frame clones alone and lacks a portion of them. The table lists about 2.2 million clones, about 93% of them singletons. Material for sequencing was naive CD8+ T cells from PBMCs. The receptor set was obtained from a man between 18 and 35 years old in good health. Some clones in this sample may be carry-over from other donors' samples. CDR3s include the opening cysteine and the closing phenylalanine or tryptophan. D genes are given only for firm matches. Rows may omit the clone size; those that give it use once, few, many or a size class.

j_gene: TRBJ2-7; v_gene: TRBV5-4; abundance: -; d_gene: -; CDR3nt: TGTGCCAGCAGCCCCGGGACTCCCTTCTACGAGCAGTACTTC; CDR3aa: CASSPGTPFYEQYF
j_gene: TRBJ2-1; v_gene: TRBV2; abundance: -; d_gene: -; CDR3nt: TGTGCCAGCTTGGCGGGCTCCGGCAATGAGCAGTTCTTC; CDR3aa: CASLAGSGNEQFF
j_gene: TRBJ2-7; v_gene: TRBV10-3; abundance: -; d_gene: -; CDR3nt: TGTGCCACTCAACATCTGACCTACGAGCAGTACTTC; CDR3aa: CATQHLTYEQYF
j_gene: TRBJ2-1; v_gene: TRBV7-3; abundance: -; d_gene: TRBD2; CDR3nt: TGTGCCAGCAGCTTAACCGGAAGCGGGATTTACAATGAGCAGTTCTTC; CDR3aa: CASSLTGSGIYNEQFF
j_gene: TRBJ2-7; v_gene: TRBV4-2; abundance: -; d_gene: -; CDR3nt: TGTGCCAGCGGGGGAGGGGGCTGGTACGAGCAGTACTTC; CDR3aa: CASGGGGWYEQYF
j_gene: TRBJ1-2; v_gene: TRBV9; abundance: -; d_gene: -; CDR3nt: TGTGCCAGCAGCGTAGACACAGTCGGAACTAACTATGGCTACACCTTC; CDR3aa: CASSVDTVGTNYGYTF
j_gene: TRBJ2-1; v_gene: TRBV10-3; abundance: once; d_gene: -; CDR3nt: TGTGCCATCAGAGCCACGGATGGTGTTAATTACAATGAGCAGTTCTTC; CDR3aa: CAIRATDGVNYNEQFF
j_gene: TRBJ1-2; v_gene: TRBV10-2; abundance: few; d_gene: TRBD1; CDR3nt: TGCGCCAGCAGTGAGTCCGAGACAGGGACAAGGAATGGCTACACCTTC; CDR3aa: CASSESETGTRNGYTF
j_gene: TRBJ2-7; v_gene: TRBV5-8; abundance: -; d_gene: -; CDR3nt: TGTGCCAGCAGTTGGAGGTACTTC; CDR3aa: CASSWRYF
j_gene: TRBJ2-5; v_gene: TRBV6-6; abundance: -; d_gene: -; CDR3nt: TGTGCCAGCAGTTGGGCAGGCCTTCAAGAGACCCAGTACTTC; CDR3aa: CASSWAGLQETQYF
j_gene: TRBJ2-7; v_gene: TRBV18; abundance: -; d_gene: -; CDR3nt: TGTGCCAGCTCACCACCGGATGTCCTCTACGAGCAGTACTTC; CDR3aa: CASSPPDVLYEQYF
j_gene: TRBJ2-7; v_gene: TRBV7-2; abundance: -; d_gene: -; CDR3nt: TGTGCCAGCAGCTTAGGGGGTAGCTTCCTCGAGCAGTACTTC; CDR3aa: CASSLGGSFLEQYF
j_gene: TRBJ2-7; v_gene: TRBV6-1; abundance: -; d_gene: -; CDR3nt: TGTGCCAGCAGTCAACGACGGCAACCTACCTACGAGCAGTACTTC; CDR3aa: CASSQRRQPTYEQYF
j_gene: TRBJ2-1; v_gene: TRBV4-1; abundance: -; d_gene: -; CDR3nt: TGCGCCAGCAGCCAAGTTTCTGTAGGGTATGAGCAGTTCTTC; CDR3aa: CASSQVSVGYEQFF
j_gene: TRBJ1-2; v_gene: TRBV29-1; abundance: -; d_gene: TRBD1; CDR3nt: TGCAGCGTTGTTGAAGGGGGACAGGGCTATGGCTACACCTTC; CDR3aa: CSVVEGGQGYGYTF
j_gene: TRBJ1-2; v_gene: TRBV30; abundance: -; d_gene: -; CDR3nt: TGTGCCTGGAGTGTATGGTCAGAAGCTAACTATGGCTACACCTTC; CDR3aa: CAWSVWSEANYGYTF
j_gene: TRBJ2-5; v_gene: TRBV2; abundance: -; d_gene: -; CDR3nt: TGTGCCAGCAGTGAAGGAAGACGAGAGCCAACCCAGTACTTC; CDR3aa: CASSEGRREPTQYF
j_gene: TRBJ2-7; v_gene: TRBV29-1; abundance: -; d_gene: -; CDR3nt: TGCAGCGTTGAAAACGGCGAGCAGTACTTC; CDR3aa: CSVENGEQYF
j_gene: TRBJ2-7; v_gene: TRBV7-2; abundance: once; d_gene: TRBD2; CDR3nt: TGTGCCAGCAGCTCACCGCCGACTAGCGGGAGTTACGAGCAGTACTTC; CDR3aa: CASSSPPTSGSYEQYF
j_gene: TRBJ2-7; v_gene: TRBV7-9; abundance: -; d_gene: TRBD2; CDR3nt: TGTGCCAGCAGCTTAGGATCAGCGGGAGTCGAGCAGTACTTC; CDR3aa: CASSLGSAGVEQYF
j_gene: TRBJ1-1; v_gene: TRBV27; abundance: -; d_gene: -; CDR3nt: TGTGCCAGCAGTTTAAGGGGAGATGAAGCTTTCTTT; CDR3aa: CASSLRGDEAFF
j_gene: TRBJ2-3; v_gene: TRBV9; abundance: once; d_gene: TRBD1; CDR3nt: TGTGCCAGCAGCGTAGCTGCTGGGACAGGGCTTTTTGCAGATACGCAGTATTTT; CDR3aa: CASSVAAGTGLFADTQYF
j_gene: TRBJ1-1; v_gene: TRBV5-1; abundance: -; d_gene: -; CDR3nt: TGCGCCAGCAGCTTGGAGCAGGGTTCCACTGAAGCTTTCTTT; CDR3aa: CASSLEQGSTEAFF
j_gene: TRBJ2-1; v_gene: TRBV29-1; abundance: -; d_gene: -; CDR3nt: TGCAGCGTTGTTGTCGGGACCCTGCGCAATGAGCAGTTCTTC; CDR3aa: CSVVVGTLRNEQFF
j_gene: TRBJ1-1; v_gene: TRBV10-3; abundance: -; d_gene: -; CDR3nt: TGTGCCATCAGTGAGTCTGGCCAGGAAGCTTTCTTT; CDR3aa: CAISESGQEAFF
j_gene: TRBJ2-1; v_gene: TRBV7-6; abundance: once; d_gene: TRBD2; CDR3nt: TGTGCCAGCAGCCTCAATAGCGGGGGGGTCTCCTACAATGAGCAGTTCTTC; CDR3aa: CASSLNSGGVSYNEQFF